The next 22 T cell receptor beta chains were all read from a single sample in a study of blood T cells in healthy people across ages. Alongside a J-beta primer mix, a sample-barcoded 5' primer served in a second PCR lasting about 7 to 12 cycles. TCRdb re-called the 5' RACE reads with MiXCR, one entry per CDR3 protein. This sample carries around 990,000 distinct CDR3 sequences, about 23% of them seen once, and the ten largest clones take around 0.75%. These same data were also listed under a study on T cells of mothers and their children.

Material for sequencing was blood. The origin of the receptors is a girl aged 2 to 9 in good health.

This chain links TRBV4-1 with TRBJ2-7; 8 nucleotides agree with TRBD1. Germline V gene lookup returns CDR1 MGHRA and CDR2 YSYEKL. J gave up 4 bases and V 4 bases, and 12 bases lay outside the gene matches. The CDR3 runs 16 residues. The CDR3 reads CASSPFSGTGNYEQYF. Written as DNA, the CDR3 is TGCGCCAGCAGCCCTTTCTCCGGGACAGGTAATTACGAGCAGTACTTC.

The rearrangement uses TRBV5-1 and TRBJ2-5; 10 nucleotides match TRBD1. The J call could be wrong; TRBJ2-7 is a better fit for the DNA end. Germline loops: CDR1 SGHRS, CDR2 YFSETQ. The CDR3 spans 14 residues. CDR3 DNA sequence: TGCGCCAGCAGCATGCCGGGACAGGGGTACGAGCAGTACTTC. Its translation is CASSMPGQGYEQYF.

The CDR3 region has the DNA TGCAGTGCTACCGGGACAGGGTACGAGACCCAGTACTTC. The encoded protein is CSATGTGYETQYF. The chain links TRBV20-1 to TRBJ2-5, with 9 bases matching TRBD1. Germline V lookup: CDR1 DFQATT, CDR2 SNEGSKA (reference sequence). The CDR3 runs to 13 residues. V was pared by 4 bases and J by 5 bases, with 5 bases of the junction left unmatched.

This rearrangement joins TRBV29-1 to TRBJ1-2, with 11 positions matching TRBD1. This CDR3 has 13 amino acids. Trimming cost V 5 bases and J 9 bases; bases outside gene matches: 8. Germline assignment: CDR1 SQVTM and CDR2 ANQGSEA. CDR3 sequence: CSVTGQGVGSYTF. The CDR3 coding sequence is TGCAGCGTTACGGGACAGGGGGTAGGCAGCTACACCTTC. The variable domain in full, completed from reference TRBV29-1 and TRBJ1-2, reads SAVISQKPSRDICQRGTSLTIQCQVDSQVTMMFWYRQQPGQSLTLIATANQGSEATYESGFVIDKFPISRPNLTFSTLTVSNMSPEDSSIYLCSVTGQGVGSYTFGSGTRLTVV.

Note on this clonotype: One junction end does not reproduce the germline sequence, and a read error may be involved. V is TRBV11-2 and J is TRBJ2-7; the D is unclear. The germline V gene has CDR1 SGHAT and CDR2 FQNNGV. The CDR3 contains 14 residues. The CDR3 here is CACSQAALSYEQYF. The CDR3 DNA sequence: TGTGCCTGCAGCCAAGCCGCCCTCTCCTACGAGCAGTACTTC.

This clonotype was observed a few times. The chain links TRBV6-5 to TRBJ1-4; 10 bases are a match to TRBD1. The CDR3 covers 15 residues. V dropped 6 bases and J dropped 5; count of bases not matched to a gene: 6. Germline CDR1 reads MNHEY; CDR2 reads SVGAGI. CDR3 in amino acids: CASSYRTGGNEKLFF. CDR3 in DNA: TGTGCCAGCAGCTACCGGACAGGGGGAAATGAAAAACTGTTTTTT.

This clonotype has a handful of counts. The chain links TRBV19 to TRBJ2-3; D remains unclear. Germline CDR1 is LNHDA and CDR2 is SQIVND (reference sequence). There are 13 residues in the CDR3. V lost 8 bases to trimming and J lost 4 bases, with 13 bases between them. CDR3 in amino acids: CASGLVHADTQYF. DNA of the CDR3: TGTGCCAGTGGGCTCGTTCATGCAGATACGCAGTATTTT.

The CDR3 sequence is CASPKLAGEDTQYF. For the CDR3, the DNA is TGTGCCAGCCCAAAACTAGCGGGAGAAGATACGCAGTATTTT. The chain couples TRBV2 to TRBJ2-3; TRBD2 matches at 11 bases. V lost 8 bases, J lost 5 bases, and 6 bases stayed unmatched. This CDR3 spans 14 amino acids. The V gene's germline CDR1 is SNHLY and CDR2 FYNNEI.

V usage is TRBV3-1 and J usage is TRBJ2-7; TRBD2 matches 10 bases. The V gene's germline CDR1 is LGHDT and CDR2 YNNKEL (reference sequence). The CDR3 totals 18 residues. Germline trimming cut 1 base from V and 1 base from J; bases unmatched to any gene: 10. The CDR3 bases are TGTGCCAGCAGCCAAGTCCGAGCGGGAGGGCCTAGTTCCTACGAGCAGTACTTC. It yields the protein CASSQVRAGGPSSYEQYF.

This clonotype was found a few times. V gene TRBV3-1 combines with J gene TRBJ1-1; TRBD1 matches 9 bases. Germline-derived CDR1 and CDR2 are LGHDT and YNNKEL (reference sequence). Germline trimming cut 4 bases from V and 5 bases from J; bases unmatched to any gene: 11. The CDR3 is 16 residues long. CDR3 region: CASSPYPTGQGTEAFF. CDR3 DNA sequence: TGTGCCAGCAGCCCCTACCCCACGGGACAGGGTACTGAAGCTTTCTTT.

This rearrangement joins TRBV9 to TRBJ2-6; D might be TRBD1 (6 bases). Looked up from germline, CDR1 is SGDLS and CDR2 is YYNGEE. Between the trimmed V and J ends, which lost 0 bases and 2 bases, there was a span of 9 bases. There are 16 residues in the CDR3. CDR3 amino acids: CASSVVPGAGANVLTF. Written as DNA, the CDR3 is TGTGCCAGCAGCGTAGTCCCAGGGGCTGGGGCCAACGTCCTGACTTTC.

This rearrangement joins TRBV20-1 to TRBJ1-1, with TRBD1 identical over 8 bases. The CDR3 loop spans 16 amino acids. The germline gives CDR1 DFQATT, CDR2 SNEGSKA (reference sequence). V lost 0 bases to trimming and J lost 5 bases; unmatched junction nucleotides: 11. The DNA of the CDR3 is TGCAGTGCTAGAGATCTAAAGCAGGGGGCGATGACTGAAGCTTTCTTT. This gives the protein CSARDLKQGAMTEAFF.

The gene calls are TRBV15 and TRBJ2-5, with 8 bases fitting TRBD1. CDR1 is LNHNV, CDR2 YYDKDF, per germline (reference sequence). This CDR3 spans 16 amino acids. V was pared by 3 bases and J by 4 bases, with 10 bases of the junction left unmatched. The CDR3, as DNA: TGTGCCACCAGCAGCGCGTTGAAAGGACAGGGAGAGACCCAGTACTTC. Translated, it gives CATSSALKGQGETQYF.

The rearrangement links TRBV28 to TRBJ2-7; D is tentatively TRBD1 or TRBD2 (5 bases each). This CDR3 comprises 12 residues. Germline CDR1 is MDHEN and CDR2 is SYDVKM. Trimming stripped 10 bases from V and 2 bases from J, with 12 bases between. This chain's CDR3 is CATSGTTYEQYF. DNA for the CDR3: TGTGCCACCTCAGGGACCACCTACGAGCAGTACTTC.

This clonotype was recorded many times. The chain employs TRBV9 and TRBJ2-7, with a tentative D call TRBD2 (5 bases). Germline CDR1 and CDR2: SGDLS and YYNGEE. The CDR3 is made up of 14 amino acids. V gave up 3 bases and J gave up 5 bases, with 15 bases separating them. CDR3 region: CASSAPALSDEQYF. The CDR3 DNA is TGTGCCAGCAGCGCACCCGCCCTTAGCGACGAGCAGTACTTC.

The chain links TRBV7-6 to TRBJ2-3; 14 nucleotides line up with TRBD2. Germline V gives CDR1 SGHVS, CDR2 FNYEAQ. This CDR3 has 16 amino acids. V shed 6 bases and J 7 bases; nucleotides not matched to a gene: 9. The CDR3 is CASSPGLAGAANTQYF. The CDR3 coding sequence is TGTGCCAGCAGTCCGGGACTAGCGGGAGCGGCGAATACGCAGTATTTT.

This clonotype was recorded a few times. V usage is TRBV20-1 and J usage is TRBJ1-1; TRBD1 agrees at 11 bases. CDR1 and CDR2 from the germline V gene are DFQATT and SNEGSKA (reference sequence). There are 16 residues in the CDR3. V lost 4 bases, J lost 3 bases, and 10 bases stayed unmatched. This CDR3 reads CSAISRDRGRYTEAFF. The CDR3 DNA follows: TGCAGTGCTATATCTCGGGACAGGGGGAGGTACACTGAAGCTTTCTTT.

In this sample, this clonotype turned up a few times. The chain uses TRBV7-3 and TRBJ2-1; 13 bases are shared with TRBD2. This CDR3 region has 19 residues. The junction had 10 bases not matched to a gene; V was cut back by 5 bases and J by 0 bases. From germline, CDR1 is SGHTA and CDR2 FQGTGA. The CDR3 sequence is CASSALAGGPTSSYNEQFF. CDR3 sequence (DNA): TGTGCCAGCAGCGCACTAGCGGGAGGGCCGACGAGCTCCTACAATGAGCAGTTCTTC.

The chain uses TRBV4-2 and TRBJ2-4, with 12 bases lining up with TRBD1. Germline lookup yields CDR1 LGHNA and CDR2 YNFKEQ. The V and J ends lost 1 base and 12 bases, in that order; junction bases with no gene match: 13. This CDR3 is 17 amino acids long. The CDR3 region is CASSQGLGQGARVRQYF. The CDR3 region has the DNA TGTGCCAGCAGCCAAGGCCTGGGACAGGGGGCGAGGGTACGTCAGTACTTC.

This clonotype turned up a few times. The chain uses TRBV7-2 and TRBJ2-3; 14 nucleotides match TRBD2. The CDR3 totals 15 residues. Losses at the gene ends were 4 bases for V and 7 bases for J; bases not matched to a gene: 4. Germline V gives CDR1 SGHTA, CDR2 FQGNSA. CDR3 nucleotide sequence: TGTGCCAGCAGCTCCGGACTAGCGGGGGGCAATACGCAGTATTTT. Its protein is CASSSGLAGGNTQYF.

In this sample, this clonotype turned up a few times. The CDR3 DNA is TGTGCCAGCAGAACGGTTAGGGTATACCTAGCCAAAAACATTCAGTACTTC. Residues: CASRTVRVYLAKNIQYF. This chain joins TRBV11-2 and TRBJ2-4, with no clear D. The CDR3 is 17 residues long. Germline-derived CDR1 and CDR2 are SGHAT and FQNNGV. V was pared by 6 bases and J by 0 bases, with 18 bases between.

This clonotype was seen a few times. The rearrangement uses TRBV7-9 and TRBJ1-1; no firm D call. CDR1 SEHNR and CDR2 FQNEAQ come from the germline V gene (reference sequence). The CDR3 sequence is 11 residues long. V gave up 10 bases and J gave up 6 bases, with 12 bases separating them. The CDR3 protein is CATRFDAEAFF. In DNA form, the CDR3 reads TGTGCCACTAGGTTCGACGCTGAAGCTTTCTTT.